This T cell receptor beta chain was captured by sequencing in a study of blood T cell repertoires in COVID-19. Turning to the study itself: Samples representing acute and convalescent COVID-19 were sourced from the United States, Italy and Spain. In each case, the material was cDNA or gDNA derived from T cells, B-cell-depleted T cells, or PBMCs.

Per the study methods: For nucleated cells, counts were estimated from reference gene primer amplification. Here immunoSEQ multiplex PCR was the method, and the copy in TCRdb shows in-frame clones only, minus some. V and J calls and clone size are as listed in that table; D and trimming were resolved from the DNA. There are some 400,000 clones in the sample; around 90% occur only once, and 6.5% to 7% lies in the top ten. CDR1 and CDR2 from the germline V gene are KGHDR and SFDVKD. The CDR3 has 14 residues. The V end lost 4 bases, the J end lost 5 bases, and 13 bases lay between the germline ends. The rearrangement joins TRBV24-1 to TRBJ1-2; possible D gene TRBD1, 5 bases. This TCR came from a man aged 18 to 29 with active or convalescent COVID-19. Sequencing was performed on peripheral blood. CDR3 protein: CATSERDRRYGYTF. The CDR3 coding sequence is TGTGCCACCAGTGAACGCGACAGAAGATATGGCTACACCTTC.